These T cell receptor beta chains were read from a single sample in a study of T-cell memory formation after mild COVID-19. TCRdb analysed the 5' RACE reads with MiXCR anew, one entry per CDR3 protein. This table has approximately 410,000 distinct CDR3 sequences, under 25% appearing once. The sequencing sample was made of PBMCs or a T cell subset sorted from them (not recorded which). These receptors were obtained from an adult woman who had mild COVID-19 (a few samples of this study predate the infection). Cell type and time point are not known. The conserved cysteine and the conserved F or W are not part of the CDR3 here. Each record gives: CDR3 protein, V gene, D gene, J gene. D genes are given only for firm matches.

cdr3_aa: AWRAVRSSYNEQF
v_call: TRBV30
d_call: .
j_call: TRBJ2-1

cdr3_aa: ASSLGASGTEQF
v_call: TRBV5-6
d_call: .
j_call: TRBJ2-1

cdr3_aa: ASSLTGQGSSYNEQF
v_call: TRBV5-5
d_call: TRBD1
j_call: TRBJ2-1

cdr3_aa: AWSVNSGLMIYEQY
v_call: TRBV30
d_call: TRBD2
j_call: TRBJ2-7

cdr3_aa: ASSGTRGTTGELF
v_call: TRBV11-3
d_call: .
j_call: TRBJ2-2

cdr3_aa: ASKDRGETQY
v_call: TRBV6-1
d_call: TRBD1
j_call: TRBJ2-5

cdr3_aa: ASSVEQAQQETQY
v_call: TRBV9
d_call: .
j_call: TRBJ2-5

cdr3_aa: ASGTSGGYHNEQF
v_call: TRBV4-1
d_call: TRBD2
j_call: TRBJ2-1

cdr3_aa: ASSYTRGLAGEYEQY
v_call: TRBV6-2/TRBV6-3
d_call: TRBD2
j_call: TRBJ2-7

cdr3_aa: ASSLGLAGSGEQY
v_call: TRBV5-1
d_call: TRBD2
j_call: TRBJ2-7

cdr3_aa: ASSFGLREQY
v_call: TRBV7-2
d_call: .
j_call: TRBJ2-7

cdr3_aa: ASSREGQKYGYT
v_call: TRBV5-1
d_call: TRBD1
j_call: TRBJ1-2

cdr3_aa: ASSSAGLDQPQH
v_call: TRBV28
d_call: .
j_call: TRBJ1-5

cdr3_aa: AISVESSGANVLT
v_call: TRBV10-3
d_call: .
j_call: TRBJ2-6

cdr3_aa: ASSESGRAGGAETQY
v_call: TRBV25-1
d_call: TRBD2
j_call: TRBJ2-5

cdr3_aa: ASSLTGTVNEQF
v_call: TRBV7-9
d_call: TRBD1
j_call: TRBJ2-1

cdr3_aa: ASSFGGANTEAF
v_call: TRBV6-1
d_call: .
j_call: TRBJ1-1

cdr3_aa: ATSRSTGTSGRFAAGQF
v_call: TRBV15
d_call: TRBD2
j_call: TRBJ2-1

cdr3_aa: AISESLGGDADTQY
v_call: TRBV10-3
d_call: .
j_call: TRBJ2-3

cdr3_aa: ASSRRTSEGNEQF
v_call: TRBV18
d_call: TRBD2
j_call: TRBJ2-1

cdr3_aa: SVETAVPYGYT
v_call: TRBV29-1
d_call: .
j_call: TRBJ1-2

cdr3_aa: SARDVRGGLVETQY
v_call: TRBV20-1
d_call: TRBD2
j_call: TRBJ2-5

cdr3_aa: ASRSGGLIRNYGYT
v_call: TRBV7-2
d_call: TRBD1
j_call: TRBJ1-2

cdr3_aa: ASSPGHVSSYNSPLH
v_call: TRBV5-1
d_call: .
j_call: TRBJ1-6

cdr3_aa: ASSSSGTSVYNEQF
v_call: TRBV28
d_call: TRBD2
j_call: TRBJ2-1

cdr3_aa: SDLVGSTDTQY
v_call: TRBV29-1
d_call: .
j_call: TRBJ2-3

cdr3_aa: ASSPEPPGVHNEQF
v_call: TRBV7-8
d_call: .
j_call: TRBJ2-1

cdr3_aa: ASSPDFRLNEQF
v_call: TRBV7-9
d_call: .
j_call: TRBJ2-1

cdr3_aa: ASSQDPGHSPLH
v_call: TRBV4-3
d_call: .
j_call: TRBJ1-6

cdr3_aa: ASSLNREGEKLF
v_call: TRBV7-9
d_call: .
j_call: TRBJ1-4

cdr3_aa: AWSAGGLSNQPQH
v_call: TRBV30
d_call: TRBD1
j_call: TRBJ1-5

cdr3_aa: ASSLTRLNTEAF
v_call: TRBV5-1
d_call: .
j_call: TRBJ1-1

cdr3_aa: ASRRTAKGTQY
v_call: TRBV25-1
d_call: .
j_call: TRBJ2-5